Following are 28 T cell receptor beta chains from one sample sequenced in a study of blood T cell repertoires in COVID-19. The repertoire was sequenced with immunoSEQ multiplex PCR; TCRdb's copy has only in-frame clones and lacks some. Of about 380,000 clones listed, roughly nine tenths are singletons. Material: peripheral blood. All receptors come from a man in his forties with acute or convalescent COVID-19.

This clone was counted a single time. V and J are TRBV30 and TRBJ2-7; weak D call: TRBD1 (5 bases). This CDR3 has 15 amino acids. Trimming removed 1 base at V and 0 bases at J, with 13 bases between. From germline, CDR1 is GTSNPN and CDR2 SVGIG (reference sequence). CDR3 in DNA: TGTGCCTGGAGTGATTTCCAGGGAAGCTCCTACGAGCAGTACTTC. This gives the protein CAWSDFQGSSYEQYF.

The chain links TRBV12-3 or TRBV12-4 to TRBJ1-2; D not certain. Trimming cost V 3 bases and J 4 bases, with 9 bases left between them. The CDR3 totals 13 residues. The CDR3, as DNA: TGTGCCAGCAGTTTCGACATCTCCTATGGCTACACCTTC. Its translation: CASSFDISYGYTF.

The chain recombines TRBV2 with TRBJ2-7; 16 nucleotides agree with TRBD2. Germline CDR1 SNHLY, CDR2 FYNNEI. After removal of 3 bases from V and 1 base from J, the junction contained 12 bases not matched to a gene. The CDR3 is 20 residues long. CDR3 residues: CASSDGPGLAGGPWSYEQYF. Here the CDR3 DNA reads TGTGCCAGCAGTGACGGACCGGGACTAGCGGGAGGGCCTTGGTCCTACGAGCAGTACTTC.

The chain couples TRBV2 to TRBJ1-5; D is ambiguous. Deletions cut 7 bases from V and 3 bases from J, with 10 bases between. The germline gives CDR1 SNHLY, CDR2 FYNNEI. This CDR3 spans 13 amino acids. This CDR3 reads CASIGPDNQPQHF. CDR3 bases: TGTGCCAGCATTGGCCCAGACAATCAGCCCCAGCATTTT.

The CDR3 DNA follows: TGTGCCACCAGTGATTTGCCGCCCGACTATACGCAGTATTTT. Residues: CATSDLPPDYTQYF. This rearrangement joins TRBV24-1 to TRBJ2-3; D is undetermined. V lost 0 bases to trimming and J lost 7 bases, with 10 bases between them. This CDR3 is built from 14 residues. Germline V gene lookup returns CDR1 KGHDR and CDR2 SFDVKD.

A remark on this clone: Other DNA variants within this sample encode the same CDR3. The CDR3 loop is CASSLRGNQPQHF. In DNA, the CDR3 is TGTGCCAGCAGCTTAAGAGGCAATCAGCCCCAGCATTTT. The V call is TRBV7-8, the J call TRBJ1-5, with D unclear. V lost 2 bases and J 2 bases, leaving 4 bases between the germline ends. This CDR3 region has 13 residues. Germline V gives CDR1 SGHVS, CDR2 FQNEAQ.

The CDR3 DNA reads as TGTGCCAGCAGCGTAGGGGTAGCGGGGTGGGATACGCAGTATTTT. The encoded protein is CASSVGVAGWDTQYF. The V call is TRBV9, the J call TRBJ2-3; TRBD2 agrees at 8 bases. Germline values: CDR1 SGDLS, CDR2 YYNGEE. The CDR3 length is 15 residues. V was clipped by 0 bases and J by 6 bases; unmatched bases: 6.

The V gene is TRBV7-9, the J gene TRBJ2-3; possibly TRBD2 for D (6 bases). Trimming took 1 base from V and 0 from J, leaving 8 bases between them. The CDR3 runs to 15 residues. Germline CDR1 is SEHNR and CDR2 is FQNEAQ (reference sequence). The CDR3 loop reads CASSLVGTSTDTQYF. DNA for the CDR3: TGTGCCAGCAGCTTAGTAGGGACTAGCACAGATACGCAGTATTTT.

The rearrangement uses TRBV9 and TRBJ1-1; 7 nucleotides line up with TRBD1. Unmatched junction bases numbered 11, after V lost 0 bases and J lost 0 bases. The CDR3 spans 18 residues. Germline values: CDR1 SGDLS, CDR2 YYNGEE. CDR3 protein: CASSVGGGRFPMNTEAFF. The CDR3 DNA reads TGTGCCAGCAGCGTAGGAGGGGGCCGTTTCCCAATGAACACTGAAGCTTTCTTT. The full variable domain, completed using reference TRBV9 and TRBJ1-1, is DSGVTQTPKHLITATGQRVTLRCSPRSGDLSVYWYQQSLDQGLQFLIQYYNGEERAKGNILERFSAQQFPDLHSELNLSSLELGDSALYFCASSVGGGRFPMNTEAFFGQGTRLTVV.

The chain has TRBV19 and TRBJ1-2; 9 bases are shared with TRBD1. The CDR3 contains 15 residues. Germline loops: CDR1 LNHDA, CDR2 SQIVND (reference sequence). Germline trimming cut 1 base from V and 8 bases from J; bases unmatched to any gene: 8. The CDR3 DNA follows: TGTGCCAGTAGTATAGGAAGGACAGGGGTTGGAGGCTACACCTTC. Translating gives CASSIGRTGVGGYTF.

CDR3 DNA sequence: TGCAGTGCTAGTGGGGAAAGATCAGACAGGGGGACCTACGAGCAGTACTTC. Encoded protein: CSASGERSDRGTYEQYF. The chain recombines TRBV20-1 with TRBJ2-7; 9 bases align to TRBD1. The germline gives CDR1 DFQATT, CDR2 SNEGSKA (reference sequence). The CDR3 extends over 17 amino acids. V shed 3 bases, J shed 2 bases, and the junction held 14 bases outside the gene matches.

The sample holds a few counts of this clone. This chain uses TRBV29-1 with TRBJ1-2; 8 nucleotides match TRBD1. CDR3 size: 16 residues. J was trimmed by 1 base and V by 0 bases; bases with no gene match: 7. Germline lookup yields CDR1 SQVTM and CDR2 ANQGSEA. The CDR3 reads CSVEEGWDRLNYGYTF. CDR3 sequence (DNA): TGCAGCGTTGAAGAGGGCTGGGACAGGCTTAACTATGGCTACACCTTC.

This clone was seen just once. The chain joins TRBV19 to TRBJ2-5, with TRBD2 matching over 8 bases. CDR3 size: 14 residues. J was trimmed by 5 bases and V by 5 bases; bases with no gene match: 7. The V gene's germline CDR1 is LNHDA and CDR2 SQIVND (reference sequence). In DNA form, the CDR3 reads TGTGCCAGTAGTTTCCCGGGAGGGATGGAGACCCAGTACTTC. Protein product: CASSFPGGMETQYF.

The rearrangement joins TRBV30 to TRBJ1-1, with 11 nucleotides matching TRBD1. The germline V gene has CDR1 GTSNPN and CDR2 SVGIG (reference sequence). The V gene end was trimmed by 2 bases and the J gene end by 5 bases; junction bases not matched to a gene: 4. CDR3 length: 14 residues. Written as DNA, the CDR3 is TGTGCCTGGAGTACCGGGACAGGGGGAACTGAAGCTTTCTTT. Amino acid sequence: CAWSTGTGGTEAFF. Looking up the rest from reference TRBV30 and TRBJ1-1 gives the full variable domain: SQTIHQWPATLVQPVGSPLSLECTVEGTSNPNLYWYRQAAGRGLQLLFYSVGIGQISSEVPQNLSASRPQDRQFILSSKKLLLSDSGFYLCAWSTGTGGTEAFFGQGTRLTVV.

V usage is TRBV2 and J usage is TRBJ2-2; 7 nucleotides agree with TRBD1. V was clipped by 6 bases and J by 4 bases; unmatched bases: 5. The germline V gene encodes CDR1 SNHLY and CDR2 FYNNEI. The CDR3 consists of 14 residues. The CDR3 nucleotides are TGTGCCAGCAGGGGACAGTCGATCACCGGGGAGCTGTTTTTT. It encodes CASRGQSITGELFF.

V gene TRBV10-3 combines with J gene TRBJ1-1, with TRBD1 matching over 10 bases. From germline, CDR1 is ENHRY and CDR2 SYGVKD. The CDR3 is 16 amino acids. Trimming at V came to 0 bases and at J to 6 bases, leaving 7 bases not matched to a gene. The CDR3 sequence is CAISESLGQGVAEAFF. CDR3 coding DNA: TGTGCCATCAGTGAGTCTCTTGGACAGGGGGTCGCTGAAGCTTTCTTT.

The chain uses TRBV25-1 and TRBJ2-7; 12 bases map to TRBD2. The V gene end was trimmed by 2 bases and the J gene end by 1 base; junction bases not matched to a gene: 6. This CDR3 has 17 amino acids. Germline V gene lookup returns CDR1 MGHDK and CDR2 SYGVNS. The chain's CDR3 is CASSEGLAGLSSYEQYF. As DNA, the CDR3 is TGTGCCAGCAGTGAAGGACTAGCGGGACTTTCTTCCTACGAGCAGTACTTC.

The chain is built from TRBV2 and TRBJ2-5, with 10 bases lining up with TRBD2. V lost 8 bases and J lost 3; bases outside the gene matches: 6. This CDR3 is built from 14 residues. Germline V CDR1 and CDR2: SNHLY, FYNNEI. The CDR3 here is CASQGLAGEETQYF. The CDR3 bases are TGTGCCAGCCAGGGGCTAGCGGGAGAAGAGACCCAGTACTTC.

This rearrangement joins TRBV19 to TRBJ1-6; TRBD1 aligns across 7 bases. V shed 3 bases and J 4 bases; nucleotides not matched to a gene: 3. This CDR3 region has 15 residues. In germline, CDR1 is LNHDA, CDR2 SQIVND (reference sequence). The CDR3 DNA follows: TGTGCCAGTAGTATCGGGGACAGTTATAATTCACCCCTCCACTTT. Translating it yields CASSIGDSYNSPLHF.

The rearrangement links TRBV28 to TRBJ2-3; tentatively, D is TRBD2 (6 bases). The CDR3 sequence is 15 residues long. Trimming removed 2 bases at V and 0 bases at J, with 9 bases between. Germline V CDR1 and CDR2: MDHEN, SYDVKM. CDR3 region: CASSLSSGSTDTQYF. Here the CDR3 DNA reads TGTGCCAGCAGTTTAAGTAGCGGTAGCACAGATACGCAGTATTTT.

V gene TRBV7-2 combines with J gene TRBJ1-1, with 7 bases aligning to TRBD1. CDR1 and CDR2 from the germline V gene are SGHTA and FQGNSA. The V gene end was trimmed by 6 bases and the J gene end by 4 bases; junction bases not matched to a gene: 8. The CDR3 covers 14 residues. CDR3 DNA: TGTGCCAGCAGACCGACAGGGTTGGGCACTGAAGCTTTCTTT. Translation gives CASRPTGLGTEAFF. Full variable domain (missing parts from reference TRBV7-2 and TRBJ1-1): GAGVSQSPSNKVTEKGKDVELRCDPISGHTALYWYRQSLGQGLEFLIYFQGNSAPDKSGLPSDRFSAERTGGSVSTLTIQRTQQEDSAVYLCASRPTGLGTEAFFGQGTRLTVV.

The chain has TRBV3-1 (or the pseudogene TRBV3-2) and TRBJ1-1, with 7 bases fitting TRBD1. The germline V gene has CDR1 LGHDT and CDR2 YNNKEL (reference sequence). J was trimmed by 3 bases and V by 6 bases; bases with no gene match: 7. The CDR3 contains 14 residues. The DNA of the CDR3 is TGTGCCAGCAGGCCCGACAGGGAGGACACTGAAGCTTTCTTT. Amino acid sequence: CASRPDREDTEAFF.

This rearrangement joins TRBV6-5 to TRBJ2-1, with TRBD2 matching over 10 bases. The CDR3 runs to 15 residues. Trimming cost V 6 bases and J 8 bases; bases outside gene matches: 10. Germline V gene lookup returns CDR1 MNHEY and CDR2 SVGAGI. The CDR3 nucleotides read TGTGCCAGCAGCCCCCCTAGCGGGAGTATCCATGAGCAGTTCTTC. Translated, it gives CASSPPSGSIHEQFF.

The chain couples TRBV3-1 (or the pseudogene TRBV3-2) to TRBJ1-5; D is perhaps TRBD1 (5 bases). The CDR3 has 16 amino acids. Germline V CDR1 and CDR2: LGHDT, YNNKEL (reference sequence). V lost 0 bases and J lost 2, with 11 bases in between. In nucleotides, the CDR3 is TGTGCCAGCAGCCAAGATTCAGGGCGCGGCAATCAGCCCCAGCATTTT. This encodes CASSQDSGRGNQPQHF.

V gene TRBV15 combines with J gene TRBJ1-5; weak D call: TRBD1 (6 bases). The CDR3 is made up of 15 amino acids. Germline CDR1 and CDR2: LNHNV and YYDKDF (reference sequence). V lost 8 bases, J lost 3 bases, and 17 bases lay in between. The CDR3 sequence: CATAAEDRINQPQHF. The CDR3 bases are TGTGCCACCGCAGCGGAGGACAGAATCAATCAGCCCCAGCATTTT.

The chain is built from TRBV9 and TRBJ1-3; 10 bases match TRBD1. The CDR3 sequence is 16 residues long. The J segment lost 9 bases and the V segment lost 3 bases, leaving 12 bases of the junction unmatched. The V gene's germline CDR1 is SGDLS and CDR2 YYNGEE. CDR3 nucleotides: TGTGCCAGCAGCGCCAGGCCCGGGACAGGGGTCGGCACCATATATTTT. Encoded protein: CASSARPGTGVGTIYF.

The chain's CDR3 is CASSKPRHRGVDQPQHF. DNA for the CDR3: TGTGCCAGCAGCAAGCCGCGGCACAGGGGAGTCGATCAGCCCCAGCATTTT. This rearrangement joins TRBV21-1 to TRBJ1-5; no check of the table's D call, TRBD1, against the DNA was made. TRBV21-1 is a pseudogene. The CDR3 runs to 17 residues.

The chain is built from TRBV5-1 and TRBJ2-1, with 7 nucleotides matching TRBD2. Germline CDR1 SGHRS, CDR2 YFSETQ. This CDR3 is built from 17 residues. Trimming cost V 4 bases and J 2 bases; bases outside gene matches: 12. CDR3 nucleotides: TGCGCCAGCAGCCCTCGGACGGGGGAGGGACCCTACAATGAGCAGTTCTTC. As protein: CASSPRTGEGPYNEQFF.